A single T cell receptor (beta chain) is shown here with its context. The antigen is not known. CDR3 regions were amplified by Arm-PCR using iRepertoire HTBI primers to build TCR beta libraries. MiXCR, applied by TCRdb to the multiplex PCR reads, yields one record per CDR3 protein. The repertoire holds hundreds of thousands of distinct CDR3 sequences, with roughly 15% as singletons. The data were obtained in a study of regulatory T cells in long-lasting Graves disease. In the study overall: Newly diagnosed Graves' patients took antithyroid drugs under 3 months.

V lost 4 bases, J lost 6 bases, and 7 bases lay in between. Germline V gene lookup returns CDR1 MNHNS and CDR2 SASEGT. The CDR3 extends over 11 amino acids. Specified time point: newly diagnosed GD, antithyroid drugs for less than 3 months. Isolated PBMC RNA provided the starting material for the TCR library. Notes on the study in general: TRBV28, TRBJ1-2 and TRBJ2-5 were segments that persistent disease favored.

The data also belong to a second study, concerning T cells in Graves' hyperthyroidism and ophthalmopathy. This second report adds: In patients aged 18 to 65, hyperthyroidism was newly diagnosed, with duration under 2 months. Researchers found most expanded thyroid clonotypes above 0.001 in blood as well.

The source is a woman aged 30 to 39 with Graves disease. The sample in question was peripheral blood mononuclear cells (PBMCs), obtained at new diagnosis, from a patient treated with antithyroid drugs. The chain has TRBV6-1 and TRBJ2-7, with no clear D. CDR3 in amino acids: CASSGMSEQYF. The CDR3 DNA reads as TGTGCCAGCAGTGGGATGAGCGAGCAGTACTTC.